The 21 T cell receptor beta chains listed next were all sequenced from one sample in a study of T cells after posttransplantation cyclophosphamide. The protocol was immunoSEQ multiplex PCR, while the TCRdb copy is restricted to in-frame clones and leaves out a portion. This sample has around 30,000 clones, each found more than once. Specimen: PBMCs. These TCRs come from a woman aged 55-70 years in good health, CMV-negative, and a related stem cell transplant donor.

This clone was picked up many times. The V call is TRBV7-9, the J call TRBJ1-3, with D possibly being TRBD1 (6 bases). V was pared by 5 bases and J by 0 bases, with 17 bases between. CDR1 SEHNR and CDR2 FQNEAQ come from the germline V gene (reference sequence). The CDR3 has 17 amino acids. In DNA form, the CDR3 reads TGTGCCAGCAGCGTTGTTGGAGGGGGACACTCTGGAAACACCATATATTTT. Its translation: CASSVVGGGHSGNTIYF.

The chain has TRBV30 and TRBJ2-3, with D perhaps TRBD1 (5 bases). Trimming shortened V by 2 bases and J by 3 bases, and 6 bases separated the two germline ends. The germline CDR1 and CDR2 sequences are GTSNPN and SVGIG (reference sequence). The CDR3 extends over 12 amino acids. CDR3 sequence reads: CAWSSGTDTQYF. For the CDR3, the DNA is TGTGCCTGGAGTTCAGGGACAGATACGCAGTATTTT. Together with reference TRBV30 and TRBJ2-3, the CDR3 gives the full variable domain: SQTIHQWPATLVQPVGSPLSLECTVEGTSNPNLYWYRQAAGRGLQLLFYSVGIGQISSEVPQNLSASRPQDRQFILSSKKLLLSDSGFYLCAWSSGTDTQYFGPGTRLTVL.

In this sample, this clone turned up many times. This rearrangement joins TRBV6-2 or TRBV6-3 to TRBJ1-5, with D perhaps TRBD1 (6 bases). The ends were cut back, 4 bases at V and 0 bases at J, with 10 bases in the middle. CDR1 and CDR2 from the germline V gene are MNHEY and SVGEGT. The CDR3 has 15 residues. The CDR3 loop is CASSSGQYSNQPQHF. Written as DNA, the CDR3 is TGTGCCAGCAGTTCCGGACAGTATAGCAATCAGCCCCAGCATTTT.

At least ten counts were recorded for this clone. The chain has TRBV10-3 and TRBJ1-1; 7 nucleotides line up with TRBD1. This CDR3 spans 15 amino acids. Germline V gives CDR1 ENHRY, CDR2 SYGVKD. V lost 4 bases to trimming and J lost 5 bases; unmatched junction nucleotides: 10. This CDR3 is CAISASGTEVTEAFF. The CDR3 bases are TGTGCCATCAGTGCCTCCGGGACAGAGGTAACTGAAGCTTTCTTT.

The chain uses TRBV30 and TRBJ1-2; TRBD1 matches 7 bases. The junction had 8 bases not matched to a gene; V was cut back by 5 bases and J by 2 bases. Germline V gene data show CDR1 as GTSNPN and CDR2 as SVGIG (reference sequence). This CDR3 has 14 residues. CDR3 loop: CAWDRGQENYGYTF. CDR3 DNA: TGTGCCTGGGACCGTGGACAGGAAAACTATGGCTACACCTTC.

This clone has ten or more counts. The chain carries TRBV24-1 and TRBJ2-1; D ambiguous. The germline gives CDR1 KGHDR, CDR2 SFDVKD. V shed 5 bases and J shed 13 bases, with 23 bases lying between them. There are 15 residues in the CDR3. The CDR3 DNA sequence: TGTGCCACCAGTGGAGTCCCAGGTTTCGCGTTTGTTCAGTTCTTC. It codes for CATSGVPGFAFVQFF.

This clone showed up many times. The CDR3 is CASSLIGGDRTGELFF. In nucleotides, the CDR3 is TGTGCCAGCAGCTTAATCGGGGGGGACCGAACCGGGGAGCTGTTTTTT. This rearrangement joins TRBV7-3 to TRBJ2-2; 8 bases fit TRBD2. Trimming removed 1 base from V and 5 bases from J; junction bases left unmatched: 6. This CDR3 has 16 residues. The germline gives CDR1 SGHTA, CDR2 FQGTGA.

The V and J genes are TRBV5-1 and TRBJ2-3, with TRBD2 matching over 8 bases. The V gene's germline CDR1 is SGHRS and CDR2 YFSETQ. There are 15 residues in the CDR3. With V trimmed by 2 bases and J by 1 base, 3 bases remained unmatched. CDR3 loop: CASSFWREGTDTQYF. Here the CDR3 DNA reads TGCGCCAGCAGCTTCTGGCGGGAGGGCACAGATACGCAGTATTTT.

This clone was seen repeatedly, ten times or more. The CDR3 nucleotides read TGCGCCAGCAGCCTTACAGGGGACCGCAATCAGCCCCAGCATTTT. This codes for CASSLTGDRNQPQHF. The chain carries TRBV5-1 and TRBJ1-5; TRBD1 matches 7 bases. Germline trimming cut 4 bases from V and 2 bases from J; bases unmatched to any gene: 6. The germline CDR1 and CDR2 sequences are SGHRS and YFSETQ. The CDR3 loop spans 15 amino acids.

This clone was seen at least ten times. This sequence joins TRBV12-3 or TRBV12-4 and TRBJ2-7; TRBD1 aligns across 7 bases. CDR3 length: 13 residues. J was trimmed by 3 bases and V by 5 bases; bases with no gene match: 4. The CDR3 spells CASSARQGYEQYF. The CDR3 DNA sequence: TGTGCCAGCAGTGCACGACAGGGCTACGAGCAGTACTTC.

This clone has a count of ten or more. This chain joins TRBV6-6 and TRBJ1-1; 7 positions agree with TRBD1. The CDR3 spans 11 residues. Germline values: CDR1 MNHNY, CDR2 SVGAGI (reference sequence). Unmatched junction bases numbered 4, after V lost 7 bases and J lost 8 bases. The CDR3 bases are TGTGCCAGCACCAGACAGGGAGAAGCTTTCTTT. Translated, it gives CASTRQGEAFF.

In its sample, this clone was seen a few times. The chain couples TRBV30 to TRBJ2-5; a weak D match, TRBD1 (6 bases). The V and J ends lost 1 base and 5 bases respectively, with 20 bases between them. Germline V lookup: CDR1 GTSNPN, CDR2 SVGIG (reference sequence). The CDR3 runs 16 residues. The CDR3 region has the DNA TGTGCCTGGAGTGGCTTGTTGTCAGGGGCCCGGGAGACCCAGTACTTC. Translating it yields CAWSGLLSGARETQYF. Filled out from reference TRBV30 and TRBJ2-5, the complete variable domain reads SQTIHQWPATLVQPVGSPLSLECTVEGTSNPNLYWYRQAAGRGLQLLFYSVGIGQISSEVPQNLSASRPQDRQFILSSKKLLLSDSGFYLCAWSGLLSGARETQYFGPGTRLLVL.

This clone was recorded at least ten times. This chain joins TRBV5-1 and TRBJ2-5, with D possibly being TRBD2 (6 bases). From germline, CDR1 is SGHRS and CDR2 YFSETQ. Trimming removed 0 bases at V and 5 bases at J, with 8 bases between. CDR3 length: 13 amino acids. The CDR3 loop reads CASSLVGGETQYF. The CDR3 DNA is TGCGCCAGCAGCTTGGTTGGGGGGGAGACCCAGTACTTC.

This clone was counted at least ten times. The chain links TRBV29-1 to TRBJ1-1, with TRBD1 matching over 7 bases. V shed 2 bases, J shed 8 bases, and the junction held 11 bases outside the gene matches. The germline CDR1 and CDR2 sequences are SQVTM and ANQGSEA. CDR3 length: 14 residues. CDR3 protein: CSVEKIIGQAEAFF. The CDR3 coding sequence is TGCAGCGTTGAAAAAATTATTGGACAGGCCGAAGCTTTCTTT.

In its sample, this clone was seen many times. The rearrangement joins TRBV5-1 to TRBJ2-3, with TRBD2 as a possible D gene (6 bases). Germline CDR1 and CDR2: SGHRS and YFSETQ. Trimming removed 4 bases from V and 2 bases from J, with 11 bases in between. The CDR3 totals 14 residues. The CDR3 DNA sequence: TGCGCCAGCAGCGGGAGGACTAACACAGATACGCAGTATTTT. It is translated as CASSGRTNTDTQYF.

Ten or more counts support this clone. The V and J genes are TRBV6-1 and TRBJ1-6, with D perhaps matching TRBD1 (5 bases). Looked up from germline, CDR1 is MNHNS and CDR2 is SASEGT. This CDR3 has 13 residues. V lost 8 bases and J 10 bases, leaving 15 bases between the germline ends. The DNA for the CDR3 is TGTGCCAGCTTGGGGGAACTAGCCTCACCCCTCCACTTT. Protein: CASLGELASPLHF.

This clone was detected many times. The chain couples TRBV6-2 or TRBV6-3 to TRBJ2-7; TRBD2 aligns across 7 bases. This CDR3 is built from 12 residues. Germline V gene data show CDR1 as MNHEY and CDR2 as SVGEGT. With 6 bases clipped from V and 8 bases from J, the junction kept 7 bases outside the gene matches. CDR3 sequence (DNA): TGTGCCAGCAGAACCGGGACTACAAAGCAGTACTTC. This gives the protein CASRTGTTKQYF.

This clone was seen at least ten times. The chain couples TRBV12-3 or TRBV12-4 to TRBJ2-1, with 9 bases aligning to TRBD2. The CDR3 covers 15 residues. The ends lost 3 bases at V and 6 bases at J; junction bases unmatched: 6. The CDR3 DNA reads as TGTGCCAGCAGTTTCCCAGGCGGGGGGGCCAATGAGCAGTTCTTC. Its protein is CASSFPGGGANEQFF.

The table lists this clone with a few counts. This CDR3 is CASSPRDRGDGYTF. The CDR3 DNA reads TGTGCCAGTAGCCCCCGGGACAGGGGGGACGGCTACACCTTC. The chain has TRBV19 and TRBJ1-2; TRBD1 matches at 11 bases. V lost 6 bases, J lost 8 bases, and 8 bases stayed unmatched. Germline values: CDR1 LNHDA, CDR2 SQIVND (reference sequence). The CDR3 length is 14 residues.

V gene TRBV30 combines with J gene TRBJ2-3, with 10 bases fitting TRBD2. Germline CDR1 reads GTSNPN; CDR2 reads SVGIG (reference sequence). V lost 2 bases to trimming and J lost 7 bases; unmatched junction nucleotides: 9. The CDR3 extends over 15 amino acids. The DNA for the CDR3 is TGTGCCTGGAGTCCCCCCAGGACTAGCGGTTATACGCAGTATTTT. Protein product: CAWSPPRTSGYTQYF.

This clone was seen at least ten times. The gene calls are TRBV5-4 and TRBJ2-6; a weak D match, TRBD1 (5 bases). Trimming removed 4 bases at V and 0 bases at J, with 8 bases between. CDR3 length equals 15 residues. The germline V gene has CDR1 SGHNT and CDR2 YYREEE (reference sequence). The CDR3 DNA reads TGTGCCAGCAGCCGAACAGGCTCTGGGGCCAACGTCCTGACTTTC. Translated: CASSRTGSGANVLTF.